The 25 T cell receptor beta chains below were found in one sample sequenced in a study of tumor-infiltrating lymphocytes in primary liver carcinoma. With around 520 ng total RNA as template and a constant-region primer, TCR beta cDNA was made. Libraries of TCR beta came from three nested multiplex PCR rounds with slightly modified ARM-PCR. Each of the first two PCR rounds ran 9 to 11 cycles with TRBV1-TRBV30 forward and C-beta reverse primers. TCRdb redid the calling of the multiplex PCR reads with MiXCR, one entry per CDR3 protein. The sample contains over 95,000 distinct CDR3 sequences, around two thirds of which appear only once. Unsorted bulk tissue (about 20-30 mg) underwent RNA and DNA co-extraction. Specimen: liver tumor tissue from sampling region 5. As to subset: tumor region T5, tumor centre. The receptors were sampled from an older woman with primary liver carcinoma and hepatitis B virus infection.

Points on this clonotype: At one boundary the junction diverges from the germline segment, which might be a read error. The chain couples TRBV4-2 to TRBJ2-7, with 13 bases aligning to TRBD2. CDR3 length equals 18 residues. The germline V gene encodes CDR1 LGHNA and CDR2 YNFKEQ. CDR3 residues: CASSQGITSGGASYEQYF. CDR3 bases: TGTGCTAGCAGCCAAGGAATTACTAGCGGGGGGGCCTCCTACGAGCAGTACTTC.

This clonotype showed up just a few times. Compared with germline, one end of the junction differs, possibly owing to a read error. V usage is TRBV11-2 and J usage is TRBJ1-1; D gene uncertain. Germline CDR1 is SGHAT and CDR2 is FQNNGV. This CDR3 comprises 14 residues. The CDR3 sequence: CASSRTDPNTEAFF. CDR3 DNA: TGTGCCAGCAGCCGTACAGACCCGAACACTGAGGCTTTCTTT.

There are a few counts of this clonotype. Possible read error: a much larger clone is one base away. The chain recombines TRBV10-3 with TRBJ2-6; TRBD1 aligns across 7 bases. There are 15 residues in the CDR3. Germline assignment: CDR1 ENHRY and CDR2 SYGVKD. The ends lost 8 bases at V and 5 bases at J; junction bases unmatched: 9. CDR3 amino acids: CAIGGGQARANVLTF. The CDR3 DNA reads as TGTGCCATCGGCGGAGGACAGGCCCGGGCCAACGTCCTGACTTTC.

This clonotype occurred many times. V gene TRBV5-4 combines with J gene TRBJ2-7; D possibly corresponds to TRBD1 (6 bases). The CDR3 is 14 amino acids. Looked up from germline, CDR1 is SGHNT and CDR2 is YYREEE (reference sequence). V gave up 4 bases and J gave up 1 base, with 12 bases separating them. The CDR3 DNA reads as TGTGCCAGCAGCCCCTCGGACAGTTCCTACGAGCAGTACTTC. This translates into CASSPSDSSYEQYF.

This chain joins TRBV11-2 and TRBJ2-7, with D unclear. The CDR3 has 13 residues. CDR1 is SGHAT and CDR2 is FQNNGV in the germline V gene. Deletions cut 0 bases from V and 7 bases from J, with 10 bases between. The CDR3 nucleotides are TGTGCCAGCAGCTTAGATCGTCGGAGAGAGCAGTACTTC. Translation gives CASSLDRRREQYF.

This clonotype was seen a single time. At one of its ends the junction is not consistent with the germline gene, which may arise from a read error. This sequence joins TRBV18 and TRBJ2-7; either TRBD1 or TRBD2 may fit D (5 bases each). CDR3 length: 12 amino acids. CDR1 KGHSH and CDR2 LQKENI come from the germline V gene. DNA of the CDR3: TGTGCCAGCTCCGGGACCGGCTACGAGGAGTACTTC. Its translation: CASSGTGYEEYF.

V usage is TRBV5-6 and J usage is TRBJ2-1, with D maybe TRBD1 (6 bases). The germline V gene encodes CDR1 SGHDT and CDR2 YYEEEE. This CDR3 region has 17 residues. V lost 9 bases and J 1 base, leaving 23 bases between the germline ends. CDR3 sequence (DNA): TGTGCCACATGTGTAACAGGGAAGGAAAGATCCTACAATGAGCAGTTCTTC. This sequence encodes CATCVTGKERSYNEQFF.

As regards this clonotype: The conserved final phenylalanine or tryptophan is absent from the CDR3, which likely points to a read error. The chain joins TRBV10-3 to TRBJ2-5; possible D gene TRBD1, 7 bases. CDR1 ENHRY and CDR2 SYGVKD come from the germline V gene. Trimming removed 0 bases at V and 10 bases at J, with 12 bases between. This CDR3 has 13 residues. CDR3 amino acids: CAISESEGQIQYL. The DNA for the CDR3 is TGTGCCATCAGTGAGTCGGAGGGACAGATCCAGTACCTC.

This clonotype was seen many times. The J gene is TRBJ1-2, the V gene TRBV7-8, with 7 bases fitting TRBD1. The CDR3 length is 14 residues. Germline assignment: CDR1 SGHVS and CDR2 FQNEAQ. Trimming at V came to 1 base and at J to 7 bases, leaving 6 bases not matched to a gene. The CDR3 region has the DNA TGTGCCAGCAGCTTAGAAGACAGGGTTCGTGGCTACACCTTC. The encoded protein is CASSLEDRVRGYTF.

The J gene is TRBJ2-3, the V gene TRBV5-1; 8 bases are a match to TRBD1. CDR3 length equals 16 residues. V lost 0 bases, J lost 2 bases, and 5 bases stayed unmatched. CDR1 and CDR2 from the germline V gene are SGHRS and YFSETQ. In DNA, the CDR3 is TGCGCCAGCAGCTTGGGTGGGACAGGCTACACAGATACGCAGTATTTT. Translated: CASSLGGTGYTDTQYF.

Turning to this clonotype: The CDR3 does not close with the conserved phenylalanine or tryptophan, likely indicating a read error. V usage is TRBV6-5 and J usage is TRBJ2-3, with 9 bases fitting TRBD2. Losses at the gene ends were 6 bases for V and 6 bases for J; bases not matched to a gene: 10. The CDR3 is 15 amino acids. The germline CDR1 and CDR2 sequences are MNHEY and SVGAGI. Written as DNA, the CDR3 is TGTGCCAGCAGGTTGAGCGGGAGGATTACTGATACGCAGTATCTT. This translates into CASRLSGRITDTQYL.

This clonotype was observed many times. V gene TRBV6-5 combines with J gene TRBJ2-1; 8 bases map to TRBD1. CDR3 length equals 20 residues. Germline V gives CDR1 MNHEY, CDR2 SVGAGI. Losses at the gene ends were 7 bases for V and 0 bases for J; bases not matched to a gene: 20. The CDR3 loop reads CASTKGSDREWGSSYNEQFF. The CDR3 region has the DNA TGTGCCAGCACCAAAGGGTCGGACAGGGAGTGGGGGAGCTCCTACAATGAGCAGTTCTTC.

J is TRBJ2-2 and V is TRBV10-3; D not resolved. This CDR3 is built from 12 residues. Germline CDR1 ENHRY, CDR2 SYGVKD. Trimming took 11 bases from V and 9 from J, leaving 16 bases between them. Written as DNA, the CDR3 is TGTGCCGTCCGACATAGTACATGGGAGCTGTTTTTT. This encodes CAVRHSTWELFF.

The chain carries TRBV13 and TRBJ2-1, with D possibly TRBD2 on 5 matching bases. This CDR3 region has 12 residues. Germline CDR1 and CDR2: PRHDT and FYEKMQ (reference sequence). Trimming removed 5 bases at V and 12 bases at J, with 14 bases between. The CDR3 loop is CASSKTMNGQFF. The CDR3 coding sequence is TGTGCCAGCAGCAAGACTATGAACGGGCAGTTCTTC.

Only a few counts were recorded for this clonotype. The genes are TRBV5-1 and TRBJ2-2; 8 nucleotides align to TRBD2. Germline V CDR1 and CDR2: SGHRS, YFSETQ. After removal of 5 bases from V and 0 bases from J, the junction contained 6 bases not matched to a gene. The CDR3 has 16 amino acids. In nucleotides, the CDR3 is TGCGCCAGCAGTCCGGGAGGGAGAACGAACACCGGGGAGCTGTTTTTT. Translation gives CASSPGGRTNTGELFF.

In DNA form, the CDR3 reads TGCAGCGTTGATTCGGGACAGCGGCTTGAGTTGTTCTTC. This sequence encodes CSVDSGQRLELFF. The gene calls are TRBV29-1 and TRBJ2-1; TRBD1 agrees at 7 bases. After removal of 3 bases from V and 15 bases from J, the junction contained 14 bases not matched to a gene. Per the germline V gene, CDR1 is SQVTM and CDR2 is ANQGSEA. This CDR3 comprises 13 residues.

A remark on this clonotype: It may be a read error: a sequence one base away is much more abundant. The CDR3: CASSFLGAGGGYNEQLF. For the CDR3, the DNA is TGTGCCAGCAGCTTCCTTGGGGCTGGCGGAGGATACAATGAGCAGCTCTTC. This rearrangement joins TRBV11-2 to TRBJ2-1; D assignment may be TRBD1 or TRBD2 (5 bases each). The CDR3 consists of 17 residues. Germline loops: CDR1 SGHAT, CDR2 FQNNGV.

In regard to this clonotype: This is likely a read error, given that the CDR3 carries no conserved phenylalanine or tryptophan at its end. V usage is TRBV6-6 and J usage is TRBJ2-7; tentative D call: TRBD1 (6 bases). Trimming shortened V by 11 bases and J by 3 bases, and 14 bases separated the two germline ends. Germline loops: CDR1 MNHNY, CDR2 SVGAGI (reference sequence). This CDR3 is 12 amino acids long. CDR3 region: CASRDKVYEQYL. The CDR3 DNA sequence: TGTGCCTCTAGGGACAAAGTCTACGAGCAGTACTTA.

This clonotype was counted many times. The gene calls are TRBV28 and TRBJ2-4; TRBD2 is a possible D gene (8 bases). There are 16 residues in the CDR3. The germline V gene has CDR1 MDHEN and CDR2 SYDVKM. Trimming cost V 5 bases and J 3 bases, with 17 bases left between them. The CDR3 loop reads CASSIYSGTVKNIQYF. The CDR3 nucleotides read TGTGCCAGCAGTATCTATAGCGGGACAGTCAAAAACATTCAGTACTTC.

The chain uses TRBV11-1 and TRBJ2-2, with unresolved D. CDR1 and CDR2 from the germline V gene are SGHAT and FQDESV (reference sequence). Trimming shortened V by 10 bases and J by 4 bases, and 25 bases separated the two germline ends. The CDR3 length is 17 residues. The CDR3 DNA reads TGTGCCACCAGGAACACTGGTAAAAAAGACTCCACCGGGGAGCTGTTTTTT. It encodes CATRNTGKKDSTGELFF.

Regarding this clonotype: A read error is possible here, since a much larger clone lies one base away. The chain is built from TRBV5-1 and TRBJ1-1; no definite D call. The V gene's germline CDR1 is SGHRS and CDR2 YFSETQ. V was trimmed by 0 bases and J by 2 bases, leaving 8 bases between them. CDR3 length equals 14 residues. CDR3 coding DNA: TGCGCCAGCAGCTTGGAACGGGGAAACACTGAAGCTTTCTTT. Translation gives CASSLERGNTEAFF.

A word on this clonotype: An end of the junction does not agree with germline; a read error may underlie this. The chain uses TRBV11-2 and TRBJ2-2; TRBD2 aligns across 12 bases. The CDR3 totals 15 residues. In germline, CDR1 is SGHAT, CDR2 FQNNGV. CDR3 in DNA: TGTGCCAGCATCTTAGGACTAGCGGGACCCGGGGAACTGTTTTTT. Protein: CASILGLAGPGELFF.

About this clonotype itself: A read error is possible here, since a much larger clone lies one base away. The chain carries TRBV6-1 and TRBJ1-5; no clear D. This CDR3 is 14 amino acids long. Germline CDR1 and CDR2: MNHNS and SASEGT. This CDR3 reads CASILSNSSQPQNF. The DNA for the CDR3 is TGTGCCAGCATTTTATCGAATAGCAGTCAGCCCCAGAATTTT.

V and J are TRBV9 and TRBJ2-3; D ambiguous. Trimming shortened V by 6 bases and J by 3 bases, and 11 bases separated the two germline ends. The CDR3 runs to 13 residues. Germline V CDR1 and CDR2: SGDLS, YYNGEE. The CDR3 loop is CASTNLETDTQYF. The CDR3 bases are TGTGCCAGCACCAACCTAGAGACAGATACGCAGTATTTT.

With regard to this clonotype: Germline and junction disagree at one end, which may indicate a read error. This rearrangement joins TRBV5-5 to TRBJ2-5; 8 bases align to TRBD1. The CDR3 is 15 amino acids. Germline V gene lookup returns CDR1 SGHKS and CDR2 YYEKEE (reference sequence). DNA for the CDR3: TGTACCAGTAGTGCCGCAGGGGGCCCCTTGGAGACCCAGTACTTC. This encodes CTSSAAGGPLETQYF.